This entry lists 26 T cell receptor beta chains sequenced from one sample in a study of identical twins. TCRdb fed the 5' RACE reads into MiXCR, producing one record per CDR3 protein. Of approximately 230,000 distinct CDR3 sequences detected, roughly 7.1% appear once; the ten largest clones hold more than 12%. These records were also assigned to another study, of T cells expressing NK-cell markers.

Sequenced sample: CD8+ T cells sorted from blood. The origin of the receptors is a woman in her late teens or twenties in good health.

This clonotype was picked up a small number of times. A much larger clone lies a single base off, so this may be a read error. This chain uses TRBV27 with TRBJ2-7; D gene uncertain. Trimming stripped 3 bases from V and 0 bases from J, with 6 bases between. The germline V gene encodes CDR1 MNHEY and CDR2 SMNVEV (reference sequence). CDR3 length: 13 amino acids. In nucleotides, the CDR3 is TGTGCCAGCAGTTTCCACAGCTCCTACGAGCAGTACTTC. This translates into CASSFHSSYEQYF.

With regard to this clonotype: It is unclear where the CDR3 begins or ends on the DNA, so no DNA is shown, and the CDR3 is as TCRdb lists it. The chain carries TRBV3-2 and TRBJ2-1; TRBD1 is the table's D call and was not checked against the DNA. TRBV3-2 represents a pseudogene. The CDR3 spans 17 amino acids, including both terminal residues. CDR3 amino acids: CATSKQVPWGPGSEQFF.

V usage is TRBV25-1 and J usage is TRBJ2-7; 8 bases map to TRBD2. In germline, CDR1 is MGHDK, CDR2 SYGVNS. This CDR3 has 15 amino acids. V lost 1 base, J lost 2 bases, and 4 bases stayed unmatched. DNA of the CDR3: TGTGCCAGCAGTGAATCGGGGGGGAGTCCCTACGAGCAGTACTTC. Encoded protein: CASSESGGSPYEQYF.

The CDR3 sequence: CASSNGVEQFF. The CDR3 nucleotides read TGTGCCAGCAGCAACGGTGTGGAGCAGTTCTTC. The J gene is TRBJ2-1, the V gene TRBV7-6; D is undetermined. The V gene's germline CDR1 is SGHVS and CDR2 FNYEAQ. The germline V and J ends were trimmed by 5 bases and 10 bases, with 9 bases remaining between them. The CDR3 sequence is 11 residues long.

The chain recombines TRBV7-8 with TRBJ2-7, with 7 bases matching TRBD1. CDR1 and CDR2 from the germline V gene are SGHVS and FQNEAQ. Trimming at V came to 0 bases and at J to 8 bases, leaving 10 bases not matched to a gene. The CDR3 consists of 15 residues. CDR3: CASSLAGQPAVQQYF. The CDR3 nucleotides read TGTGCCAGCAGCTTAGCGGGACAGCCAGCCGTCCAGCAGTACTTC.

In its sample, this clonotype was seen a few times. This rearrangement joins TRBV7-3 to TRBJ1-1, with D hard to call. The V gene's germline CDR1 is SGHTA and CDR2 FQGTGA. This CDR3 comprises 13 residues. V was cut by 0 bases and J by 3 bases, with 5 bases left in between. The CDR3 DNA follows: TGTGCCAGCAGCTTAACGTTTTACACTGAAGCTTTCTTT. Translation: CASSLTFYTEAFF.

Written as DNA, the CDR3 is TGTGCCAGCAGTTACCTAGGACAGGGAACCAAAAACATTCAGTACTTC. The encoded protein is CASSYLGQGTKNIQYF. V and J are TRBV6-5 and TRBJ2-4; 8 nucleotides line up with TRBD1. V was clipped by 2 bases and J by 2 bases; unmatched bases: 5. This CDR3 comprises 16 residues. CDR1 MNHEY and CDR2 SVGAGI come from the germline V gene.

The gene calls are TRBV27 and TRBJ2-7; the D gene is possibly TRBD2 (5 bases). With 5 bases removed from V and 0 bases from J, the gap between germline ends came to 14 bases. This CDR3 is built from 15 residues. In germline, CDR1 is MNHEY, CDR2 SMNVEV (reference sequence). The CDR3 DNA follows: TGTGCCAGCAGTGCCACCAGCGGAAGCTCCTACGAGCAGTACTTC. Amino acid sequence: CASSATSGSSYEQYF.

This clonotype was detected ten times or more. The V and J genes are TRBV9 and TRBJ2-3; D is uncertain. Trimming removed 2 bases from V and 0 bases from J, with 1 base in between. CDR1 is SGDLS, CDR2 YYNGEE, per germline. The CDR3 is made up of 12 amino acids. The CDR3 nucleotides are TGTGCCAGCAGCGTTAGCACAGATACGCAGTATTTT. Translation: CASSVSTDTQYF.

J is TRBJ2-7 and V is TRBV6-2 or TRBV6-3; no firm D call. This CDR3 has 11 residues. Germline values: CDR1 MNHEY, CDR2 SVGEGT. Trimming left V 3 bases short and J 5 bases short, with 5 bases between. The CDR3 region is CASSYVHEQYF. Here the CDR3 DNA reads TGTGCCAGCAGTTATGTCCACGAGCAGTACTTC.

This sequence joins TRBV11-2 and TRBJ1-6, with 7 bases matching TRBD1. This CDR3 spans 15 amino acids. Losses at the gene ends were 5 bases for V and 6 bases for J; bases not matched to a gene: 7. CDR1 and CDR2 (germline): SGHAT, FQNNGV. The DNA of the CDR3 is TGTGCCAGCAGCACGCGGACAGGCGGTAATTCACCCCTCCACTTT. Translating gives CASSTRTGGNSPLHF.

This chain links TRBV6-5 with TRBJ1-5; D not certain. V was cut by 0 bases and J by 2 bases, with 5 bases left in between. The CDR3 contains 14 residues. Germline values: CDR1 MNHEY, CDR2 SVGAGI. For the CDR3, the DNA is TGTGCCAGCAGTTACTCGTCGGGCAATCAGCCCCAGCATTTT. It specifies CASSYSSGNQPQHF.

The J gene is TRBJ2-7, the V gene TRBV7-9, with D perhaps matching TRBD1 (6 bases). The CDR3 length is 12 residues. Germline V gives CDR1 SEHNR, CDR2 FQNEAQ (reference sequence). The germline V and J ends were trimmed by 5 bases and 6 bases, with 11 bases remaining between them. CDR3 DNA sequence: TGTGCCAGCAGCGGGGGCCGGCGCGAGCAGTACTTC. Protein: CASSGGRREQYF. The whole variable domain, remainder taken from reference TRBV7-9 and TRBJ2-7, is DTGVSQNPRHKITKRGQNVTFRCDPISEHNRLYWYRQTLGQGPEFLTYFQNEAQLEKSRLLSDRFSAERPKGSFSTLEIQRTEQGDSAMYLCASSGGRREQYFGPGTRLTVT.

This clonotype was seen many times. The V gene is TRBV6-2 or TRBV6-3, the J gene TRBJ1-1; a possible D gene is TRBD1 (5 bases). Looked up from germline, CDR1 is MNHEY and CDR2 is SVGEGT. Deletions cut 2 bases from V and 1 base from J, with 11 bases between. The CDR3 has 15 residues. DNA of the CDR3: TGTGCCAGCAGTTACCTGGGACCGAAGAACACTGAAGCTTTCTTT. Translated: CASSYLGPKNTEAFF.

This rearrangement joins TRBV13 to TRBJ1-5; a possible D gene is TRBD1 (5 bases). Germline V gives CDR1 PRHDT, CDR2 FYEKMQ (reference sequence). The V end was cut by 0 bases, the J end by 2 bases, with 11 bases between. The CDR3 is 16 amino acids. For the CDR3, the DNA is TGTGCCAGCAGCTTAGGTGGGGGAGACGGCAATCAGCCCCAGCATTTT. It encodes CASSLGGGDGNQPQHF.

The chain is built from TRBV20-1 and TRBJ1-2; D call uncertain. This CDR3 spans 13 amino acids. The V gene's germline CDR1 is DFQATT and CDR2 SNEGSKA (reference sequence). Trimming removed 5 bases from V and 2 bases from J, with 12 bases in between. CDR3 DNA: TGCAGTGCTCACTTAACAGAAAACTATGGCTACACCTTC. Translated: CSAHLTENYGYTF.

In its sample, this clonotype was seen many times. V and J are TRBV20-1 and TRBJ2-1; 9 positions agree with TRBD2. Germline CDR1 and CDR2: DFQATT and SNEGSKA (reference sequence). The CDR3 spans 13 residues. Trimming at V came to 4 bases and at J to 4 bases, leaving 2 bases not matched to a gene. Here the CDR3 DNA reads TGCAGTGCTACGACTAGCGGATACAATGAGCAGTTCTTC. Translated, it gives CSATTSGYNEQFF.

This clonotype occurred many times. V is TRBV5-6 and J is TRBJ2-7, with D possibly matching TRBD1 (6 bases). Germline values: CDR1 SGHDT, CDR2 YYEEEE. This CDR3 has 16 residues. The germline V and J ends were trimmed by 1 base and 3 bases, with 17 bases remaining between them. CDR3 region: CASSLPIGYRDYEQYF. Here the CDR3 DNA reads TGTGCCAGCAGCTTGCCTATAGGCTACAGGGACTACGAGCAGTACTTC.

This clonotype was counted a single time. Given a much more abundant clone one base away, this may be a read error. The chain employs TRBV7-9 and TRBJ2-1; D uncertain. The V gene's germline CDR1 is SEHNR and CDR2 FQNEAQ (reference sequence). V gave up 5 bases and J gave up 4 bases, with 21 bases separating them. CDR3 size: 17 residues. CDR3 sequence (DNA): TGTGCCAGCAGCCATACGTCGGTTTTTCAATCGTACAATGAGCAGTTCTTC. Translation: CASSHTSVFQSYNEQFF.

V gene TRBV25-1 combines with J gene TRBJ1-4, with 7 bases aligning to TRBD1. V lost 3 bases to trimming and J lost 0 bases; unmatched junction nucleotides: 7. Germline assignment: CDR1 MGHDK and CDR2 SYGVNS. The CDR3 totals 17 residues. This CDR3 reads CASSDERQGTTNEKLFF. CDR3 DNA: TGTGCCAGCAGTGATGAGCGACAGGGCACAACTAATGAAAAACTGTTTTTT.

This clonotype was seen repeatedly, ten times or more. The chain has TRBV13 and TRBJ2-7, with 10 nucleotides matching TRBD1. Unmatched junction bases numbered 6, after V lost 4 bases and J lost 6 bases. The CDR3 loop spans 14 amino acids. Germline V CDR1 and CDR2: PRHDT, FYEKMQ (reference sequence). CDR3 in DNA: TGTGCCAGCAGCTCGGGACAGGGGTTGGGCGAGCAGTACTTC. It encodes CASSSGQGLGEQYF.

In this sample, this clonotype turned up many times. The genes are TRBV12-3 or TRBV12-4 and TRBJ2-1, with 11 nucleotides matching TRBD2. The CDR3 covers 16 residues. V trimming: 3 bases; J trimming: 5 bases; junction bases outside the gene matches: 6. The CDR3: CASSFIAGGQDNEQFF. The CDR3 bases are TGTGCCAGCAGTTTCATAGCGGGAGGGCAGGACAATGAGCAGTTCTTC.

The chain combines TRBV20-1 with TRBJ2-7, with D perhaps TRBD1 (5 bases). The CDR3 is 13 residues long. V was pared by 6 bases and J by 5 bases, with 17 bases between. In germline, CDR1 is DFQATT, CDR2 SNEGSKA (reference sequence). The CDR3: CSAPGEGANEQYF. The CDR3, as DNA: TGCAGTGCCCCCGGCGAAGGGGCCAACGAGCAGTACTTC.

The chain is built from TRBV11-1 and TRBJ2-1; tentatively, D is TRBD2 (6 bases). The CDR3 extends over 16 amino acids. V shed 3 bases and J shed 2 bases, with 14 bases lying between them. Germline V gene sequence: CDR1 SGHAT, CDR2 FQDESV (reference sequence). CDR3 DNA: TGTGCCAGCAGCTTTTTAGGGTGGGAGGCCTACAATGAGCAGTTCTTC. Protein: CASSFLGWEAYNEQFF.

This clonotype occurred many times. The chain links TRBV29-1 to TRBJ2-1; a possible D gene is TRBD2 (5 bases). The CDR3 runs 14 residues. Germline V gene lookup returns CDR1 SQVTM and CDR2 ANQGSEA. The V end lost 7 bases, the J end lost 7 bases, and 20 bases lay between the germline ends. This chain's CDR3 is CSALSGAVGNEQFF. CDR3 nucleotides: TGCAGCGCCTTAAGCGGAGCTGTGGGAAATGAGCAGTTCTTC.

This clonotype was seen a few times. The chain has TRBV30 and TRBJ1-2; 8 bases fit TRBD1. Germline V gene sequence: CDR1 GTSNPN, CDR2 SVGIG (reference sequence). Trimming removed 2 bases from V and 8 bases from J; junction bases left unmatched: 7. CDR3 length equals 13 residues. This chain's CDR3 is CAWSPGQGYGYTF. In DNA form, the CDR3 reads TGTGCCTGGAGTCCCGGACAGGGATACGGCTACACCTTC.